This T cell receptor (beta chain) appears in the sequencing data of a study of T cells in Graves' hyperthyroidism and ophthalmopathy. The investigators amplified TCR beta CDR3 regions from RNA transcripts. The HTBI primer set served for first-round RT-PCR of the TCR CDR3. TCRdb reanalysed the multiplex PCR reads using MiXCR and keeps one entry per CDR3 protein. The table includes some 500,000 distinct CDR3 sequences, roughly 25% detected once. Each diagnosis was grounded in clinical symptoms, serum thyroxine and TRAb, thyroid ultrasound, and orbital computed tomography. Fresh peripheral blood, approximately 10 ml, yielded the PBMCs. Whole-study results and caveats: Blood also held most thyroid clonotypes expanded beyond 0.001. The authors' 13 V-J model separated ophthalmopathy from stable hyperthyroidism.

This clonotype was picked up a small number of times. Its specificity is unknown. The specimen was blood. The TCR originated in a woman aged 25-40 years with Graves' ophthalmopathy.

CDR3 residues: CASSLQGWKAFF. Written as DNA, the CDR3 is TGTGCCAGCAGCTTACAAGGGTGGAAAGCTTTCTTT. The chain carries TRBV7-9 and TRBJ1-1; no firm D call. Trimming took off 2 bases at V and 9 bases at J, with 10 bases between the two ends. Per the germline V gene, CDR1 is SEHNR and CDR2 is FQNEAQ (reference sequence). The CDR3 has 12 amino acids.